Listed below are T cell receptor beta chains from one sample, sequenced in a study of Graves' ophthalmopathy and Graves' hyperthyroidism. TCRdb independently ran MiXCR on the multiplex PCR reads; one entry per CDR3 protein. The table shows some 1.1 million distinct CDR3 sequences, with around a third occurring only once. Sequenced: peripheral blood or thyroid tissue (not recorded which). The receptors stem from an adult man with Graves' hyperthyroidism. Both conserved end residues are part of each CDR3. The order of the fields is V gene, clone size, J gene, D gene, CDR3 protein, CDR3 DNA. D genes are given only for firm matches. Size is stated for part of the rows, as once, few or many counts, or as a class when the clone is expanded.

>TRBV7-9|once|TRBJ2-7|TRBD2
CASSSQGLAGGSEQYF
TGTGCCAGCAGCTCCCAGGGACTAGCGGGAGGGAGCGAGCAGTACTTC
>TRBV7-2|-|TRBJ2-5|-
CASKPSFPPVQETQYF
TGTGCCAGCAAGCCCTCCTTTCCCCCGGTCCAAGAGACCCAGTACTTC
>TRBV12-3/TRBV12-4|-|TRBJ1-2|TRBD1
CASSWGRGVADGYTF
TGTGCCAGCAGTTGGGGCAGGGGGGTAGCGGATGGCTACACCTTC
>TRBV5-1|-|TRBJ2-5|-
CASSLRVGETLYF
TGCGCCAGCAGCTTGCGGGTCGGGGAGACCCTGTACTTC
>TRBV20-1|few|TRBJ2-4|-
CSAISVAKNIQYF
TGCAGTGCTATTTCTGTAGCCAAAAACATTCAGTACTTC
>TRBV20-1|-|TRBJ1-2|-
CSGQRGGYTF
TGCAGTGGGCAGCGGGGTGGCTACACCTTC
>TRBV12-3/TRBV12-4|-|TRBJ1-1|-
CASTTGTEAFF
TGTGCCAGCACCACAGGGACAGAAGCTTTCTTT
>TRBV24-1|-|TRBJ2-2|TRBD2
CATSDRTSGRGAGELFF
TGTGCCACCAGTGACCGGACTAGCGGGAGAGGCGCCGGGGAGCTGTTTTTT
>TRBV6-5|many|TRBJ2-5|-
CASSWGGGETQYF
TGTGCCAGCAGTTGGGGGGGCGGGGAGACCCAGTACTTC
>TRBV5-1|few|TRBJ2-1|TRBD2
CASSLQRGGNEQFF
TGCGCCAGCAGCTTGCAGCGGGGGGGCAATGAGCAGTTCTTC
>TRBV10-2|-|TRBJ2-7|TRBD1
CASSLNRGRYEQYF
TGCGCCAGCAGTTTAAACAGGGGGCGGTACGAGCAGTACTTC
>TRBV7-2|many|TRBJ2-5|TRBD2
CASNPSGGGGETQYF
TGTGCCAGCAACCCGTCCGGGGGGGGCGGCGAGACCCAGTACTTC
>TRBV7-6|once|TRBJ1-1|-
CASSLAPQAKDTEAFF
TGTGCCAGCAGCTTAGCCCCCCAAGCTAAGGACACTGAGGCTTTCTTT
>TRBV30|-|TRBJ1-1|-
CAWSVRGKNTEAFF
TGTGCCTGGAGTGTACGGGGGAAGAACACTGAAGCTTTCTTT
>TRBV7-9|-|TRBJ1-4|-
CASSNPMGEKLFF
TGTGCCAGCAGCAACCCGATGGGGGAAAAACTGTTTTTT
>TRBV15|many|TRBJ1-6|TRBD1
CATSRLAQGSISSPLHF
TGTGCCACCAGCAGATTAGCACAGGGGAGCATCAGTTCACCCCTCCACTTT
>TRBV7-9|-|TRBJ1-1|-
CASSSHGAGTEAFF
TGTGCCAGCAGCTCCCACGGGGCGGGCACTGAAGCTTTCTTT
>TRBV29-1|many|TRBJ2-7|TRBD1
CSVPTGPYEQYF
TGCAGCGTCCCGACAGGGCCCTACGAGCAGTACTTC
>TRBV25-1|few|TRBJ1-1|-
CASSQSTDTEAFF
TGTGCCAGCAGTCAATCGACGGACACTGAAGCTTTCTTT
>TRBV7-2|-|TRBJ1-5|-
CASSFLLDNTNQPQHF
TGTGCCAGCAGCTTCCTCCTGGACAATACCAATCAGCCCCAGCATTTT
>TRBV7-9|-|TRBJ2-7|-
CASSFHYTGTHTYEQYF
TGTGCCAGCAGCTTTCACTACACCGGGACTCATACCTACGAGCAGTACTTC
>TRBV9|many|TRBJ1-2|TRBD1
CASSVPGQGQNYTF
TGTGCCAGCAGCGTACCGGGACAGGGCCAGAACTACACCTTC
>TRBV10-2|many|TRBJ1-1|TRBD1
CASRYRGLNTEAFF
TGCGCCAGCAGGTACAGGGGACTTAACACTGAAGCTTTCTTT
>TRBV7-8|once|TRBJ2-2|-
CASRGGGTGNTGELFF
TGTGCCAGCAGAGGTGGAGGGACCGGGAACACCGGGGAGCTGTTTTTT
>TRBV29-1|-|TRBJ1-2|TRBD1
CSLTGDGGYTF
TGCAGCTTAACAGGGGACGGTGGCTACACCTTC
>TRBV10-2|few|TRBJ1-2|TRBD1
CASSHAGTAANYGYTF
TGCGCCAGCAGCCACGCCGGGACAGCGGCTAACTATGGCTACACCTTC
>TRBV7-2|many|TRBJ1-3|TRBD1
CASSTRQGGGNTIYF
TGTGCCAGCAGCACTCGACAGGGAGGAGGAAACACCATATATTTT
>TRBV29-1|many|TRBJ2-7|-
CSVTRDETGHSYEQYF
TGCAGCGTTACACGGGACGAAACAGGTCATTCCTACGAGCAGTACTTC
>TRBV6-4|few|TRBJ1-1|TRBD1
CASRDRGSNTEAFF
TGTGCCAGCAGAGACAGGGGGTCGAACACTGAAGCTTTCTTT
>TRBV29-1|many|TRBJ1-2|TRBD1
CSVESIEGADGYTF
TGCAGCGTTGAAAGCATTGAGGGGGCGGATGGCTACACCTTC
>TRBV28|-|TRBJ2-3|-
CASSLWGYTDTQYF
TGTGCCAGCAGTTTATGGGGCTACACAGATACGCAGTATTTT
>TRBV11-1|-|TRBJ2-5|-
CASSLTLLGVVTQYF
TGTGCCAGCAGCTTGACCCTGTTGGGGGTTGTGACCCAGTACTTC
>TRBV9|many|TRBJ1-1|-
CASSVDVVGNTEAFF
TGTGCCAGCAGCGTAGACGTCGTTGGGAACACTGAAGCTTTCTTT
>TRBV6-5|few|TRBJ2-2|-
CASSYGYNTGELFF
TGTGCCAGCAGTTACGGGTATAACACCGGGGAGCTGTTTTTT
>TRBV20-1|few|TRBJ2-7|-
CSASGEANYEQYF
TGCAGTGCTAGCGGGGAGGCCAACTACGAGCAGTACTTC
>TRBV7-2|many|TRBJ2-7|TRBD2
CASSLPSGSLSSYEQYF
TGTGCCAGCAGCTTACCTAGCGGTAGCCTAAGCTCCTACGAGCAGTACTTC
>TRBV14|many|TRBJ2-5|-
CASSPSIVGASGTQYF
TGTGCCAGCAGTCCAAGTATAGTGGGAGCCAGTGGGACCCAGTACTTC
>TRBV20-1|few|TRBJ2-7|TRBD2
CSARRLAGVLYEQYF
TGCAGTGCTAGGAGACTAGCGGGAGTTCTCTACGAGCAGTACTTC
>TRBV10-3|-|TRBJ1-1|-
CASSYDFSRNTEAFF
TGTGCCAGCTCATACGATTTTTCGCGTAACACTGAAGCTTTCTTT
>TRBV29-1|-|TRBJ1-2|TRBD1
CSARQGAGYTF
TGCAGCGCTCGACAGGGGGCTGGGTACACCTTC
>TRBV11-2|few|TRBJ2-7|-
CASSLDGGRVEQYF
TGTGCCAGCAGCTTAGATGGCGGCAGGGTTGAGCAGTACTTC
>TRBV10-2|many|TRBJ2-7|-
CASSEGRAYYEQYF
TGCGCCAGCAGTGAGGGGCGGGCGTACTACGAGCAGTACTTC
>TRBV10-3|many|TRBJ1-5|-
CAISEVGGSHQPQHF
TGTGCCATCAGTGAAGTCGGGGGTAGCCATCAGCCCCAGCATTTT
>TRBV10-3|many|TRBJ1-2|-
CAISVSGTPTYGYTF
TGTGCCATCAGTGTCTCCGGGACACCCACCTATGGCTACACCTTC
>TRBV27|-|TRBJ2-5|TRBD1
CASKKRTGVSEETQYF
TGTGCCAGCAAAAAAAGGACAGGGGTTAGCGAAGAGACCCAGTACTTC
>TRBV9|-|TRBJ2-2|TRBD2
CASSLASGTTGELFF
TGTGCCAGCAGCTTGGCCAGCGGGACCACCGGGGAGCTGTTTTTT
>TRBV7-9|-|TRBJ2-7|TRBD1
CASSPPSGQGTREQYF
TGTGCCAGCTCACCACCGTCGGGACAGGGCACACGGGAGCAGTACTTC
>TRBV10-2|-|TRBJ1-2|-
CASSAQFYGYTF
TGTGCCAGCAGTGCCCAGTTCTATGGCTACACCTTC
>TRBV20-1|many|TRBJ1-1|-
CSARRPNTEAFF
TGCAGTGCTAGACGACCGAACACTGAAGCTTTCTTT
>TRBV18|many|TRBJ2-5|-
CASSPGRAETQYF
TGTGCCAGCAGCCCGGGCAGGGCGGAGACCCAGTACTTC
>TRBV4-3|few|TRBJ1-3|-
CASSQVLAASGNTIYF
TGCGCCAGCAGCCAAGTTCTAGCGGCTTCGGGAAACACCATATATTTT
>TRBV14|many|TRBJ1-2|-
CASSPSTSNYGYTF
TGTGCCAGCAGCCCCTCGACCAGTAACTATGGCTACACCTTC
>TRBV11-2|-|TRBJ2-3|-
CASSSPSESTDTQYF
TGTGCCAGCAGCTCGCCCTCGGAAAGCACAGATACGCAGTATTTT
>TRBV5-5|-|TRBJ2-2|-
CASSLPAGNVGELFF
TGTGCCAGCAGCTTGCCAGCAGGGAATGTCGGGGAGCTGTTTTTT
>TRBV6-5|many|TRBJ1-2|-
CASRVKNGYTF
TGTGCCAGCAGGGTGAAGAATGGCTACACCTTC
>TRBV6-2/TRBV6-3|-|TRBJ1-1|-
CASSYSLWFQGGRDTEAFF
TGTGCCAGCAGTTACTCGTTATGGTTCCAGGGCGGACGAGACACTGAAGCTTTCTTT
>TRBV12-3/TRBV12-4|few|TRBJ1-5|-
CASSFLLSRQGNNQPQHF
TGTGCCAGCAGTTTCTTGTTATCGAGGCAGGGGAATAATCAGCCCCAGCATTTT
>TRBV4-2|few|TRBJ1-5|TRBD1
CASSQTDRGPNQPQHF
TGTGCCAGCAGCCAGACAGACAGGGGGCCTAATCAGCCCCAGCATTTT
>TRBV2|-|TRBJ1-5|-
CASMPGADSNQPQHF
TGTGCCAGCATGCCCGGGGCAGATAGCAATCAGCCCCAGCATTTT
>TRBV5-4|-|TRBJ1-2|-
CASSGDGQYGYTF
TGTGCCAGCAGCGGGGACGGACAGTATGGCTACACCTTC